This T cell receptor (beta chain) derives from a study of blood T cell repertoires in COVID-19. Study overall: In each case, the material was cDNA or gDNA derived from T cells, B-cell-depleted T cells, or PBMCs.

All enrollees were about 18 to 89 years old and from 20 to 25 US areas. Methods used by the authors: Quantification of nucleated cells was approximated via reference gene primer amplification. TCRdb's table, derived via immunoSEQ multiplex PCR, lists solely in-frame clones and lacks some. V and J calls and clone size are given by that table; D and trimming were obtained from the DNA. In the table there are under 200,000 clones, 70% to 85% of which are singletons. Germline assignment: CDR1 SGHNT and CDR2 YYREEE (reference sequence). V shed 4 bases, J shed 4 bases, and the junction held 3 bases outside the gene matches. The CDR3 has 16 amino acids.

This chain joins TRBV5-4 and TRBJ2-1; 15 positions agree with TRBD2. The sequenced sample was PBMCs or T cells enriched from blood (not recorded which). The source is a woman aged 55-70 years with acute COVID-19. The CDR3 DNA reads TGTGCCAGCAGCGTGGGACTAGCGGGAGGATACAATGAGCAGTTCTTC. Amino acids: CASSVGLAGGYNEQFF.